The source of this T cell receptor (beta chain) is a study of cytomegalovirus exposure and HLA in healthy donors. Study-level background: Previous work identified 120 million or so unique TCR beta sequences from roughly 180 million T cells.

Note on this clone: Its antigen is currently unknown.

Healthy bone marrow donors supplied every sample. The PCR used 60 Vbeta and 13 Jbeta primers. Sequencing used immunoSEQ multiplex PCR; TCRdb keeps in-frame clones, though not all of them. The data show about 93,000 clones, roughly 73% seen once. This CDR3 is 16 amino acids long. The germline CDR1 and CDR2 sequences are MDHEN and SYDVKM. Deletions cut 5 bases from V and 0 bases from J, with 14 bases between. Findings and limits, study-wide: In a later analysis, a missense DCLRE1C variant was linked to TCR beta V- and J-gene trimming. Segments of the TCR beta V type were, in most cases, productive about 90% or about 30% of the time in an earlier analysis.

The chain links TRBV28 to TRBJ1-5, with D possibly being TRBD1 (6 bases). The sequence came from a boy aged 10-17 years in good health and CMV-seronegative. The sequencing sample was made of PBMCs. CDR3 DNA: TGTGCCAGCAGTCCCCCGACAGGAGGTAGCAATCAGCCCCAGCATTTT. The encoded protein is CASSPPTGGSNQPQHF.